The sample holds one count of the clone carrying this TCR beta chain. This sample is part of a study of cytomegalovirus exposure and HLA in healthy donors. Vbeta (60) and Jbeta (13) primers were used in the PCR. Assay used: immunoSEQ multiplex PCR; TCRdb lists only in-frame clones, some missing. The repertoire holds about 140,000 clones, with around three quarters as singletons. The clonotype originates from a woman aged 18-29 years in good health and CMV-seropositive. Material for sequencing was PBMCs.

The CDR3 sequence is CASSVEAGAFGELFF. CDR3 coding DNA: TGTGCCAGCAGCGTAGAAGCAGGGGCGTTCGGGGAGCTGTTTTTT. V is TRBV9 and J is TRBJ2-2, with D possibly TRBD1 on 6 matching bases. CDR1 is SGDLS and CDR2 is YYNGEE in the germline V gene. The CDR3 length is 15 residues. Trimming removed 0 bases at V and 7 bases at J, with 13 bases between.